One T cell receptor beta chain is described in this entry. Its antigen is currently unknown. Additional DNA sequences in this sample encode the identical CDR3. This table comes from immunoSEQ multiplex PCR, and its TCRdb copy is limited to in-frame clones, with some not included. The sample lists about 2.4 million clones, roughly 93% occurring once. This entry comes from a study of shared clonotypes between healthy human individuals. Overall study results and limits: Naive subsets, compared against memory subsets, generally had larger estimated richness values.

The CDR3 extends over 13 amino acids. The germline V gene encodes CDR1 SEHNR and CDR2 FQNEAQ (reference sequence). Trimming removed 5 bases from V and 5 bases from J, with 9 bases in between. The receptor comes from a man aged 18 to 30 in good health. Some clones in this sample may be carry-over from other donors' samples. Sequencing used naive CD4+ T cells from PBMCs. Subset of the sample: CD45RA+ positively selected. The V call is TRBV7-9, the J call TRBJ1-4, with D perhaps matching TRBD1 (6 bases). This CDR3 reads CASSPGQNEKLFF. Here the CDR3 DNA reads TGTGCCAGCAGCCCCGGACAGAATGAAAAACTGTTTTTT.